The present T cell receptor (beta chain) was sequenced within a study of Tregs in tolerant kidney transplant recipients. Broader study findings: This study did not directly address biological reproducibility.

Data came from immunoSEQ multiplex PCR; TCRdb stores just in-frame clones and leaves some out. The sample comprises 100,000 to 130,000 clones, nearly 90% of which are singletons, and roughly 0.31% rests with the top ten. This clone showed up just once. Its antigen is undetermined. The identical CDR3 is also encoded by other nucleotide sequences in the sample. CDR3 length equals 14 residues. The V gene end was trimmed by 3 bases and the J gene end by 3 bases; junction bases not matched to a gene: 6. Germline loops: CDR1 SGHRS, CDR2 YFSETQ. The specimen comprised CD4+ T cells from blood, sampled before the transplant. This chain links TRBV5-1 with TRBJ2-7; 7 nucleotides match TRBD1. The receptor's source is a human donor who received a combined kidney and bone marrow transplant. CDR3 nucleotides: TGCGCCAGCAGCTCACAGGGGACATTCTACGAGCAGTACTTC. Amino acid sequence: CASSSQGTFYEQYF.